This TCR beta chain originates from a study of T cell changes during pregnancy in multiple sclerosis. The table came from immunoSEQ multiplex PCR; TCRdb's copy has only in-frame clones and leaves some out. Of almost 40,000 clones listed, 91% are singletons. This clone was counted only a few times. Here the sequenced sample was CD4+ T cells from peripheral blood mononuclear cells, taken in the second trimester of pregnancy. The source of this sequence is a female donor in good health, enrolled as a control in a pregnancy study.

In DNA form, the CDR3 reads TGTGCCAGCGGCCGGGACAGGGTAAATCTTGAGCAGTTCTTC. Translated, it gives CASGRDRVNLEQFF. This chain links TRBV7-2 with TRBJ2-1, with TRBD1 matching over 9 bases. The CDR3 contains 14 residues. Germline values: CDR1 SGHTA, CDR2 FQGNSA. V was clipped by 8 bases and J by 9 bases; unmatched bases: 11.